The present T cell receptor (beta chain) was sequenced within a study of OX40 agonist ivuxolimab in advanced cancers. Study as a whole: Patients received the agonistic anti-OX40 (CD134) antibody ivuxolimab. Ivuxolimab was administered intravenously to patients at 0.01 to 10 mg/kg every 2 weeks. Eligibility rules accepted prior anti-PD-1, anti-PD-L1 or anti-CTLA-4 therapy, and over 35% had some. Study conclusions and caveats: CD4+ and CD8+ T cells in blood underwent clonal expansion by week 6 at 0.1 to 3.0 mg/kg.

With respect to this clone: Antigen: not known.

Only in-frame clones appear in the TCRdb table, and some are missing; sequencing was by immunoSEQ multiplex PCR. The sample yields over 65,000 clones, about 86% seen once. V was trimmed by 6 bases and J by 1 base, leaving 15 bases between them. Per the germline V gene, CDR1 is MNHNY and CDR2 is SVGAGI (reference sequence). The CDR3 loop spans 15 amino acids. The source was CD4+ or CD8+ T cells sorted from blood, collected in a trial of the OX40 agonist ivuxolimab. The genes are TRBV6-6 and TRBJ1-1; D possibly corresponds to TRBD1 (5 bases). The TCR sequence derives from an adult with an advanced solid tumor such as melanoma, head and neck, liver or kidney cancer. The CDR3 here is CASSEPGGPNTEAFF. For the CDR3, the DNA is TGTGCCAGCAGCGAACCCGGGGGACCGAACACTGAAGCTTTCTTT.